The 9 T cell receptor beta chains below were found in one sample sequenced in a study of T-cell reconstitution after alpha-beta-depleted transplantation in children. Preparation of the TCRbeta library used unique molecular identifiers. TCRdb re-analysed the PCR reads in MiXCR, keeping a single row per CDR3 protein. The sample lists about 540,000 distinct CDR3 sequences, over 20% occurring once. The sample consisted of PBMCs, taken before TCRalphabeta/CD19-depleted stem cell transplant. These receptors came from a boy under two years old with Wiskott-Aldrich syndrome, due to receive a stem cell transplant.

This clonotype was picked up many times. The junction shows a germline mismatch at one end, possibly a read error. This chain connects TRBV5-1 to TRBJ1-2; the D is unclear. Per the germline V gene, CDR1 is SGHRS and CDR2 is YFSETQ. The CDR3 extends over 12 amino acids. Written as DNA, the CDR3 is TGTGCCAGCAGCTTGGACCGGTATGGCTACACCTTC. This gives the protein CASSLDRYGYTF.

This clonotype has more than one count but fewer than ten. The chain links TRBV5-1 to TRBJ2-5; a possible D gene is TRBD2 (5 bases). The germline CDR1 and CDR2 sequences are SGHRS and YFSETQ. Trimming left V 6 bases short and J 5 bases short, with 17 bases between. The CDR3 spans 14 residues. CDR3 nucleotide sequence: TGCGCCAGCAACATGGATACTAGATACGAGACCCAGTACTTC. This encodes CASNMDTRYETQYF. Variable domain in full (rest from reference TRBV5-1 and TRBJ2-5): KAGVTQTPRYLIKTRGQQVTLSCSPISGHRSVSWYQQTPGQGLQFLFEYFSETQRNKGNFPGRFSGRQFSNSRSEMNVSTLELGDSALYLCASNMDTRYETQYFGPGTRLLVL.

The chain employs TRBV9 and TRBJ2-1, with 8 nucleotides matching TRBD1. The CDR3 totals 19 residues. J lost 3 bases, V lost 0 bases, and 14 bases had no gene match. The germline CDR1 and CDR2 sequences are SGDLS and YYNGEE. The CDR3 loop reads CASSVAPLWSGQDYNEQFF. CDR3 coding DNA: TGTGCCAGCAGCGTAGCCCCTCTTTGGTCGGGACAGGACTACAATGAGCAGTTCTTC.

In its sample, this clonotype was seen a few times. The chain recombines TRBV10-3 with TRBJ2-3; 8 bases are shared with TRBD2. V shed 5 bases, J shed 4 bases, and the junction held 8 bases outside the gene matches. The CDR3 runs 15 residues. CDR1 is ENHRY, CDR2 SYGVKD, per germline. This chain's CDR3 is CAISRTSSGSDTQYF. The CDR3 region has the DNA TGTGCCATCAGTCGGACTAGCTCGGGGTCAGATACGCAGTATTTT.

This clonotype was observed a few times. V and J are TRBV7-7 and TRBJ2-2; maybe TRBD2 (6 bases). Trimming removed 3 bases at V and 5 bases at J, with 13 bases between. Germline CDR1 reads SSHAT; CDR2 reads FNYEAQ (reference sequence). CDR3 length: 15 residues. CDR3 sequence (DNA): TGTGCCAGCAGCTTTGGCAGGGCGGGGACCGGGGAGCTGTTTTTT. The encoded protein is CASSFGRAGTGELFF.

The chain couples TRBV9 to TRBJ2-1, with 11 bases aligning to TRBD2. The length of the CDR3 is 14 residues. The V gene end was trimmed by 2 bases and the J gene end by 7 bases; junction bases not matched to a gene: 2. Germline CDR1 SGDLS, CDR2 YYNGEE. In DNA form, the CDR3 reads TGTGCCAGCAGCGTTAGACTAGCGGGAAATGAGCAGTTCTTC. It codes for CASSVRLAGNEQFF.

This clonotype has just a few counts. The rearrangement joins TRBV5-1 to TRBJ2-3, with TRBD2 matching 9 bases. The CDR3 consists of 17 residues. CDR1 and CDR2 (germline): SGHRS, YFSETQ. Unmatched junction bases numbered 13, after V lost 3 bases and J lost 5 bases. CDR3 nucleotide sequence: TGCGCCAGCAGCTCCACCTTAGCGGGAGCCATAGGAGATACGCAGTATTTT. Amino acid sequence: CASSSTLAGAIGDTQYF.

The V call is TRBV12-3 or TRBV12-4, the J call TRBJ1-2; 8 bases map to TRBD1. The CDR3 totals 11 residues. J was trimmed by 8 bases and V by 8 bases; bases with no gene match: 4. The CDR3 DNA follows: TGTGCCAGCCAGGGGGCTTGGGGCTACACCTTC. This codes for CASQGAWGYTF.

The V call is TRBV27, the J call TRBJ2-1, with 7 bases matching TRBD1. V lost 6 bases to trimming and J lost 0 bases; unmatched junction nucleotides: 5. The CDR3 loop spans 15 amino acids. The V gene's germline CDR1 is MNHEY and CDR2 SMNVEV (reference sequence). CDR3 in amino acids: CASSYSGGSYNEQFF. CDR3 DNA sequence: TGTGCCAGCAGCTACTCAGGGGGCTCCTACAATGAGCAGTTCTTC.